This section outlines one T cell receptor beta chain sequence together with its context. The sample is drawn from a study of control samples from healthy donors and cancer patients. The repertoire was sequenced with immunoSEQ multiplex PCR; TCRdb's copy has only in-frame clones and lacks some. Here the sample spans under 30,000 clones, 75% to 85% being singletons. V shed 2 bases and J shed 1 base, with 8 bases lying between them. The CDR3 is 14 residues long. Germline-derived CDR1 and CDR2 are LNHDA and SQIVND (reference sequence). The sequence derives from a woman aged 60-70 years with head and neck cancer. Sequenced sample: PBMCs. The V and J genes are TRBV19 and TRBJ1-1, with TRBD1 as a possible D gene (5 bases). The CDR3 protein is CASSIIGQNTEAFF. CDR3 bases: TGTGCCAGTAGTATAATTGGACAGAACACTGAAGCTTTCTTT. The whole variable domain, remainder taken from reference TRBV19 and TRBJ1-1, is DGGITQSPKYLFRKEGQNVTLSCEQNLNHDAMYWYRQDPGQGLRLIYYSQIVNDFQKGDIAEGYSVSREKKESFPLTVTSAQKNPTAFYLCASSIIGQNTEAFFGQGTRLTVV.